The clone carrying this T cell receptor (beta chain) has only a few counts. Antigen specificity is unknown. CDR1 MDHEN and CDR2 SYDVKM come from the germline V gene. The length of the CDR3 is 14 residues. The ends were cut back, 3 bases at V and 6 bases at J, with 13 bases in the middle. These data belong to a study of response to subunit inactivated influenza vaccine. TCRdb re-called the RT-PCR reads with MiXCR, one entry per CDR3 protein. The profile shows 450,000 to 600,000 distinct CDR3 sequences, around 8% of them singletons. Study-wide results and caveats: New T cells are recruited in small numbers by each seasonal influenza vaccination, according to the authors' suggestion.

The source material was PBMCs from blood, sampled roughly 24 months after vaccination. This chain joins TRBV28 and TRBJ2-3; D is undetermined. The sequence derives from a man aged 50 to 75 who received an inactivated influenza vaccine. This CDR3 reads CASSFPGQPDTQYF. CDR3 nucleotides: TGTGCCAGCAGTTTCCCCGGCCAGCCGGATACGCAGTATTTT. The entire variable domain, with the rest obtained from reference TRBV28 and TRBJ2-3, is as follows: DVKVTQSSRYLVKRTGEKVFLECVQDMDHENMFWYRQDPGLGLRLIYFSYDVKMKEKGDIPEGYSVSREKKERFSLILESASTNQTSMYLCASSFPGQPDTQYFGPGTRLTVL.